The TCR beta chain under discussion was sequenced for a study of blood T cell repertoires in COVID-19. Profiled with immunoSEQ multiplex PCR; TCRdb holds only in-frame clones, not every one. This sample carries roughly 250,000 clones, roughly four fifths of them seen once, and the ten largest clones take approximately 9.4%. The CDR3 runs 15 residues. J gave up 8 bases and V 4 bases, and 11 bases lay outside the gene matches. Germline CDR1 reads SGHRS; CDR2 reads YFSETQ. The sequenced sample consisted of peripheral blood. The rearrangement joins TRBV5-1 to TRBJ1-4; 7 bases align to TRBD1. The clonotype originates from a woman older than 75 with acute or convalescent COVID-19. CDR3 in DNA: TGCGCCAGCAGCGGAAACACAGGGGCTGGCGAAAAACTGTTTTTT. It yields the protein CASSGNTGAGEKLFF.